This T cell receptor (beta chain) is drawn from a study of cytomegalovirus exposure and HLA in healthy donors. Germline values: CDR1 SQVTM, CDR2 ANQGSEA. The CDR3 length is 15 residues. With 4 bases clipped from V and 4 bases from J, the junction kept 8 bases outside the gene matches. Vbeta (60) and Jbeta (13) primers were used in the PCR. Here immunoSEQ multiplex PCR was the method, and the copy in TCRdb shows in-frame clones only, minus some. The table has about 140,000 clones, approximately 80% seen once. Material for sequencing was PBMCs. The chain couples TRBV29-1 to TRBJ2-2, with TRBD1 matching 8 bases. This TCR was recovered from a young man in good health and CMV-seropositive. This CDR3 is CSVALDRVVTGELFF. CDR3 sequence (DNA): TGCAGCGTTGCCTTGGACAGGGTGGTCACCGGGGAGCTGTTTTTT.